This T cell receptor (beta chain) originates from a study of OX40 agonist ivuxolimab in advanced cancers. As for the study in general: Ivuxolimab was delivered to patients intravenously every 2 weeks at doses spanning 0.01 to 10 mg/kg. Participants could have had prior anti-PD-1, anti-PD-L1 or anti-CTLA-4 therapy, and roughly 39% had some.

Any history of autoimmune disease or systemic immunosuppression disqualified patients. The table came from immunoSEQ multiplex PCR; TCRdb's copy has only in-frame clones and leaves some out. Among roughly 73,000 clones listed, 80% to 90% were seen once. The CDR3 has 13 amino acids. Germline CDR1 is SNHLY and CDR2 is FYNNEI. The V segment lost 6 bases and the J segment 9 bases; nucleotides outside the gene matches: 8. Study findings and constraints: Clonal expansion among partial responders at 0.1-3.0 mg/kg ranked near the lowest.

As to this clone: As yet, its antigen is unknown.

This sequence was found in an adult with an advanced solid tumor such as melanoma, head and neck, liver or kidney cancer. The V gene is TRBV2, the J gene TRBJ1-5, with 7 bases lining up with TRBD1. Sequencing was performed on CD4+ or CD8+ T cells sorted from blood, taken in a trial of the OX40 agonist ivuxolimab. CDR3 sequence: CASRGGDSGPQHF. In DNA form, the CDR3 reads TGTGCCAGCAGGGGGGGGGACAGTGGGCCCCAGCATTTT. Full variable domain (rest looked up from reference TRBV2 and TRBJ1-5): EPEVTQTPSHQVTQMGQEVILRCVPISNHLYFYWYRQILGQKVEFLVSFYNNEISEKSEIFDDQFSVERPDGSNFTLKIRSTKLEDSAMYFCASRGGDSGPQHFGDGTRLSIL.